This section outlines one TCR beta chain sequence together with its context. Its antigen is still unknown. The sample belongs to a study of cytomegalovirus exposure and HLA in healthy donors. Findings of the study overall: In an earlier analysis, productive rearrangement rates for most beta V segments clustered near 87% or 30%.

Vbeta (60) and Jbeta (13) primers were used in the PCR. Sequenced by immunoSEQ multiplex PCR; TCRdb stores in-frame clones only, minus some. The table records 150,000 to 200,000 clones, 65% to 90% of them present only once. V gave up 8 bases and J gave up 0 bases; unmatched junction bases: 13. The CDR3 loop spans 17 amino acids. Germline values: CDR1 MDHEN, CDR2 SYDVKM. The receptor was derived from a woman aged 45-65 years in good health and CMV-seronegative. Input material: PBMCs. The V call is TRBV28, the J call TRBJ1-5; 7 nucleotides match TRBD1. The CDR3 spells CASFDRTGTYSNQPQHF. The DNA for the CDR3 is TGTGCCAGCTTTGACCGGACAGGCACCTATAGCAATCAGCCCCAGCATTTT.